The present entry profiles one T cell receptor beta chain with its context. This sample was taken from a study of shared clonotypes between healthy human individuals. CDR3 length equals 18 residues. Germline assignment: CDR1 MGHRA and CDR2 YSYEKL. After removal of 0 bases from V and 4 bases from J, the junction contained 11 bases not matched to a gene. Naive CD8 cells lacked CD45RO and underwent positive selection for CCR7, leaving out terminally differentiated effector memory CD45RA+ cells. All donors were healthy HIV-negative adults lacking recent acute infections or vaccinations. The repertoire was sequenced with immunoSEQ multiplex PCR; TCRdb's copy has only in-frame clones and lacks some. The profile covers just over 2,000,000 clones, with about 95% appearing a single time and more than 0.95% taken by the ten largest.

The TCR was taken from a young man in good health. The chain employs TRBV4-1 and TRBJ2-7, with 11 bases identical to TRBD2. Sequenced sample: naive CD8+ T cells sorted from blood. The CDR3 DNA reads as TGCGCCAGCAGCCAAGATTGGACTAGCGGGTTGATCTCGTACGAGCAGTACTTC. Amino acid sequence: CASSQDWTSGLISYEQYF.